This T cell receptor beta chain originates from a study of vaccination and CD4 T cells after COVID-19. Background on the study: Convalescent patients gave post-COVID blood a median approximately 100 days post-diagnosis, range 35 to 161. Timing of post-vaccine sample collection was a median approximately 72 days after dose two, with a range of 14 to 241.

Documented treatment: roughly ten-day PBMC culture with coronavirus spike peptide pools or control peptides (ViraFEST assay). Once obtained from cultured CD4+ T cells, the DNA was sequenced using the Oncomine TCR Beta short-read assay. Scientists extracted genomic DNA from CD4+ T cells grown in culture. TCRdb processed the PCR reads anew with MiXCR; each CDR3 protein has one entry. The sample holds approximately 16,000 distinct CDR3 sequences, 75% seen once. On this clonotype itself: Its antigen remains unidentified.

Trimming removed 3 bases at V and 6 bases at J, with 8 bases between. This CDR3 is built from 12 residues. CDR1 is MNHNS, CDR2 SASEGT, per germline. The specimen was CD4+ T cells from blood, cultured in vitro, collected after SARS-CoV-2 vaccination. V usage is TRBV6-1 and J usage is TRBJ1-2; D is unresolved. The TCR originated in a human donor who received a COVID-19 vaccine. The CDR3 sequence is CASSDRRHGYTF. The CDR3 coding sequence is TGTGCCAGCAGTGACAGGCGCCATGGCTACACCTTC.